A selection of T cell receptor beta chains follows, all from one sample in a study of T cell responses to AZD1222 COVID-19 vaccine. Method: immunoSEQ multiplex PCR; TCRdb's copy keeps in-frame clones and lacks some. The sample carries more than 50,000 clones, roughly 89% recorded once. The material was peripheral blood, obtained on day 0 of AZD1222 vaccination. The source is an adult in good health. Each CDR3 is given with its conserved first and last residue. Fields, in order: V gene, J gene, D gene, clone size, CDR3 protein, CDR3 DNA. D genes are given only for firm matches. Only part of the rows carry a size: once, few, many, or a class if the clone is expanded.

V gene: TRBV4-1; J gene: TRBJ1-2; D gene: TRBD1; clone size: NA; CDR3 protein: CASSQAGTGSNYGYTF; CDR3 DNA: TGCGCCAGCAGCCAAGCCGGGACAGGGAGTAACTATGGCTACACCTTC
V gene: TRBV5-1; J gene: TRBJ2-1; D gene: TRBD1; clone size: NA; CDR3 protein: CASSQDGTGGYSSYNEQFF; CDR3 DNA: TGCGCCAGCAGCCAAGATGGGACAGGGGGCTACAGCTCCTACAATGAGCAGTTCTTC
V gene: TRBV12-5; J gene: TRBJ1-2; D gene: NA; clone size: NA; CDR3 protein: CASGLVQGNYGYTF; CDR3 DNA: TGTGCTAGTGGTTTGGTGCAGGGTAACTATGGCTACACCTTC
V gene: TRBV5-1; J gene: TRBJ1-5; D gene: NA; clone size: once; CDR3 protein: CASSRTGNQPQHF; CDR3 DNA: TGCGCCAGCAGCCGCACAGGAAATCAGCCCCAGCATTTT
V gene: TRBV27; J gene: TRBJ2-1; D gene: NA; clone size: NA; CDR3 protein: CATSRPSSYNEQFF; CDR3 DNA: TGTGCCACCTCGAGGCCTTCCTCCTACAATGAGCAGTTCTTC
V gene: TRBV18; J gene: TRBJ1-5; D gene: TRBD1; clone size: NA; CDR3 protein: CASSPGTGGRQSQHF; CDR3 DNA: TGTGCCAGCTCACCCGGGACAGGGGGCCGTCAGTCCCAGCATTTT
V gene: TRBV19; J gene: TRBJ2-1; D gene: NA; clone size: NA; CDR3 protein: CASTVRHPPYNEQFF; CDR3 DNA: TGTGCCAGTACGGTCCGCCACCCCCCCTACAATGAGCAGTTCTTC
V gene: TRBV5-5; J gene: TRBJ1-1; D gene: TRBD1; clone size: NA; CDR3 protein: CASSPLGTVNTEAFF; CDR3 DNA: TGTGCCAGCAGCCCATTGGGGACAGTGAACACTGAAGCTTTCTTT
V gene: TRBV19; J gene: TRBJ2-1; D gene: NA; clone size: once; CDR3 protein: CASRAGGVSYNEQFF; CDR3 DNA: TGTGCCAGTAGGGCCGGCGGGGTTTCATACAATGAGCAGTTCTTC
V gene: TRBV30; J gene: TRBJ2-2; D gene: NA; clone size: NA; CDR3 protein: CAWSRGINTGELFF; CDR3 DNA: TGTGCCTGGAGTCGAGGGATTAACACCGGGGAGCTGTTTTTT
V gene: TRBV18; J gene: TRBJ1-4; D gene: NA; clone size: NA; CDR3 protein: CASSPASSNEKLFF; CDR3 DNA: TGTGCCAGCTCACCAGCCAGTTCTAATGAAAAACTGTTTTTT
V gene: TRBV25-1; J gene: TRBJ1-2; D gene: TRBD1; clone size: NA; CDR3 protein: CASSEPGQGWYGYTF; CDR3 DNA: TGTGCCAGCAGTGAACCGGGACAGGGGTGGTATGGCTACACCTTC
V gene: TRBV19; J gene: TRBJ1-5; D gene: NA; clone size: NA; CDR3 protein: CASTSRENQPQHF; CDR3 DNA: TGTGCCAGTACCTCCAGGGAGAATCAGCCCCAGCATTTT
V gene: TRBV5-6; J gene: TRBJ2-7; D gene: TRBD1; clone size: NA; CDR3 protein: CASSLGQGMYEQYF; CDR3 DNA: TGTGCCAGCAGCTTGGGACAGGGGATGTACGAGCAGTACTTC
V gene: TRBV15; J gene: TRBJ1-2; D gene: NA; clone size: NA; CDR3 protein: CATSRARTYGYTF; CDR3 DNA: TGTGCCACCAGCAGAGCTCGGACCTATGGCTACACCTTC
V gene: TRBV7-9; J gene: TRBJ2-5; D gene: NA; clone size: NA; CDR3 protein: CASRTSEPQETQYF; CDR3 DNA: TGTGCCAGTCGTACATCCGAACCTCAAGAGACCCAGTACTTC
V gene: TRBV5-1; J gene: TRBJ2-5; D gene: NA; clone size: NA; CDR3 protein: CASSFGIQAKWVQETQYF; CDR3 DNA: TGCGCCAGCAGCTTCGGTATCCAGGCTAAGTGGGTTCAAGAGACCCAGTACTTC
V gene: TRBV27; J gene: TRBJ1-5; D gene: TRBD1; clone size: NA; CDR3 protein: CASSFRDRGNQPQHF; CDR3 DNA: TGTGCCAGCAGTTTCCGGGACAGAGGGAATCAGCCCCAGCATTTT
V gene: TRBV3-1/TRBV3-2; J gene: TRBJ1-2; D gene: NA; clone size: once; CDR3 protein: CASSSGLIRGYTF; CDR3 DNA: TGTGCCAGCAGCTCGGGACTGATCCGAGGCTACACCTTC
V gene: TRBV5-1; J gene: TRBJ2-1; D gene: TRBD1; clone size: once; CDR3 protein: CASSYGTGNYNEQFF; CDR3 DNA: TGCGCCAGCAGCTACGGGACAGGGAACTACAATGAGCAGTTCTTC
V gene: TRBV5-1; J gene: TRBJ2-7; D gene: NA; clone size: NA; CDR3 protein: CASSLGFLHSYEQYF; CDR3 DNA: TGCGCCAGCAGCTTGGGGTTCTTGCACTCCTACGAGCAGTACTTC
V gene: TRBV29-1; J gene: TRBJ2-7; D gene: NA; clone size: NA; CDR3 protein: CSVRGSYEQYF; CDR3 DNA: TGCAGCGTCCGAGGTAGCTACGAGCAGTACTTC
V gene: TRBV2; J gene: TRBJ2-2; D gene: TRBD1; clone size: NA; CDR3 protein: CASRGGTANTGELFF; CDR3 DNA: TGTGCCAGCAGGGGTGGGACAGCGAACACCGGGGAGCTGTTTTTT
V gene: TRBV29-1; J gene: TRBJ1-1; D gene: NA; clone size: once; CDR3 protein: CSVSFLGPTEAFF; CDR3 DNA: TGCAGCGTTTCTTTTCTGGGTCCCACTGAAGCTTTCTTT
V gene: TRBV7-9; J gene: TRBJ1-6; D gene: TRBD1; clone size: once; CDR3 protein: CASRGDRGGRGSPLHF; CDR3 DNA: TGTGCCAGCAGGGGAGACAGGGGAGGAAGGGGCTCACCCCTCCACTTT
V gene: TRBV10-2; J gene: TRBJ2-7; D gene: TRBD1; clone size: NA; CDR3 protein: CASSERGTGGIEQYF; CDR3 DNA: TGCGCCAGCAGTGAGAGAGGGACAGGGGGCATTGAGCAGTACTTC
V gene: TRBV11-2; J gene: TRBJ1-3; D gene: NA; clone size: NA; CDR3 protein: CASSQDSGGNTIYF; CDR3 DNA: TGTGCCAGCAGCCAGGACAGTGGCGGAAACACCATATATTTT
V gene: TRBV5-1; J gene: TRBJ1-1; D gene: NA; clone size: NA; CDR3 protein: CASSLDTVMNTEAFF; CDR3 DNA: TGCGCCAGCAGCTTGGATACAGTTATGAACACTGAAGCTTTCTTT
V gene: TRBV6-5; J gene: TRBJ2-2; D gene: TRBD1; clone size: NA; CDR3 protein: CASRRQGANTGELFF; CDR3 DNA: TGTGCCAGCAGGAGACAGGGGGCGAACACCGGGGAGCTGTTTTTT
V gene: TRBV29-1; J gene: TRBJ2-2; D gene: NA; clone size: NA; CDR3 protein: CSVESGRENTGELFF; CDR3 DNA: TGCAGCGTTGAATCGGGCAGGGAAAACACCGGGGAGCTGTTTTTT
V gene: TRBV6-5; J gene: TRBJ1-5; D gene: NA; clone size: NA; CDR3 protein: CASNAGDSNQPQHF; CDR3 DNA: TGTGCCAGCAACGCGGGGGATAGCAATCAGCCCCAGCATTTT